This T cell receptor (beta chain) was identified during a study of CD8+CD57+ T cells in acquired aplastic anemia. Selection for sequencing was limited to patients who had shown CD8+CD57+ cell expansion by flow cytometry. This CDR3 comprises 14 residues. V dropped 5 bases and J dropped 5 bases, with 15 bases sitting between them. Germline CDR1 LNHNV, CDR2 YYDKDF (reference sequence). This clonotype has only one observation. Using genomic DNA as the template, TCR beta VDJ and CDR3 profiling was carried out. TCRdb fed the reads into MiXCR, producing one record per CDR3 protein. The table records 450,000 to 550,000 distinct CDR3 sequences, around 30% of them present only once.

The clonotype comes from a human donor with aplastic anemia. This chain joins TRBV15 and TRBJ1-2; no clear D. The sample consisted of sorted CD4+, CD8+, or CD8+CD57+ T cells (not recorded which) from PBMCs. The CDR3 loop is CATSPRLAGYGYTF. The CDR3, as DNA: TGTGCCACCAGCCCTCGACTAGCGGGATATGGCTACACCTTC.